Below are 27 T cell receptor beta chains sequenced from a single sample in a study of identical twins. Using its own MiXCR run on the 5' RACE reads, TCRdb lists one record per CDR3 protein. The profile shows some 1,700,000 distinct CDR3 sequences, under 35% of them singletons. Input material: cord blood. The receptors here all came from a newborn girl in good health.

There are a few counts of this clonotype. CDR3: CASSSTGLAGRNEQFF. The CDR3 DNA is TGTGCCAGCAGCTCCACCGGACTAGCGGGGCGGAATGAGCAGTTCTTC. The chain carries TRBV28 and TRBJ2-1; 12 bases match TRBD2. The CDR3 loop spans 16 amino acids. Trimming cost V 6 bases and J 7 bases; bases outside gene matches: 10. Germline values: CDR1 MDHEN, CDR2 SYDVKM.

The chain employs TRBV5-6 and TRBJ1-5; the D gene is possibly TRBD1 (6 bases). Between the trimmed V and J ends, which lost 2 bases and 1 base, there was a span of 16 bases. The CDR3 length is 17 residues. The germline gives CDR1 SGHDT, CDR2 YYEEEE. CDR3 in amino acids: CASSLRRGTGSNQPQHF. CDR3 nucleotides: TGTGCCAGCAGCTTAAGGCGGGGTACAGGGAGCAATCAGCCCCAGCATTTT.

This clonotype has more than one count but fewer than ten. The J gene is TRBJ1-1, the V gene TRBV12-3 or TRBV12-4, with D perhaps matching TRBD1 (6 bases). The CDR3 covers 15 residues. The ends were cut back, 1 base at V and 1 base at J, with 10 bases in the middle. The CDR3 here is CASSLGRTENTEAFF. DNA for the CDR3: TGTGCCAGCAGTTTAGGTAGGACAGAGAACACTGAAGCTTTCTTT.

Comments on this clonotype: A much larger clone is a single base away; this may be a read error. The chain couples TRBV4-1 to TRBJ2-1; 8 bases fit TRBD2. In germline, CDR1 is MGHRA, CDR2 YSYEKL. This CDR3 spans 15 amino acids. The V and J ends lost 5 bases and 6 bases, in that order; junction bases with no gene match: 9. The CDR3 region has the DNA TGCGCCAGCAGCTTACTAGCGGAGGGAATCAATGAGCAGTTCTTC. Its protein is CASSLLAEGINEQFF.

The chain combines TRBV7-2 with TRBJ2-7; D gene ambiguous. CDR1 is SGHTA and CDR2 is FQGNSA in the germline V gene. The V gene lost 5 bases and the J gene lost 2 bases, with 13 bases spanning the gap. This CDR3 spans 14 amino acids. The CDR3 sequence is CASSNFGRTYEQYF. The DNA for the CDR3 is TGTGCCAGCAGCAATTTTGGACGGACCTACGAGCAGTACTTC.

V is TRBV20-1 and J is TRBJ2-1; D possibly corresponds to TRBD2 (6 bases). The CDR3 is 14 amino acids. Germline loops: CDR1 DFQATT, CDR2 SNEGSKA (reference sequence). The V end was cut by 0 bases, the J end by 5 bases, with 11 bases between. CDR3 protein: CSARELARNNEQFF. In DNA, the CDR3 is TGCAGTGCTAGAGAACTAGCCCGAAACAATGAGCAGTTCTTC.

The V and J genes are TRBV24-1 and TRBJ2-5; D may correspond to TRBD1 or TRBD2 (6 bases each). The length of the CDR3 is 15 residues. With 0 bases removed from V and 4 bases from J, the gap between germline ends came to 11 bases. Germline CDR1 KGHDR, CDR2 SFDVKD. The CDR3 DNA sequence: TGTGCCACCAGTGATTTGGGGGGGCTTCGAGAGACCCAGTACTTC. Encoded protein: CATSDLGGLRETQYF.

This sequence joins TRBV20-1 and TRBJ2-1, with D possibly TRBD2 on 5 matching bases. From germline, CDR1 is DFQATT and CDR2 SNEGSKA (reference sequence). V was pared by 0 bases and J by 12 bases, with 18 bases between. The CDR3 spans 14 residues. This chain's CDR3 is CSARDSLERDGQFF. Written as DNA, the CDR3 is TGCAGTGCTAGAGATTCGCTAGAGAGGGATGGGCAGTTCTTC.

This clonotype was found a few times. This chain uses TRBV2 with TRBJ2-7, with D possibly matching TRBD1 (6 bases). CDR3 length: 16 residues. Germline assignment: CDR1 SNHLY and CDR2 FYNNEI. Deletions cut 6 bases from V and 0 bases from J, with 18 bases between. CDR3 sequence (DNA): TGTGCCAGCAGAGACATTAGGGGGTCCAGCTCCTACGAGCAGTACTTC. Translated, it gives CASRDIRGSSSYEQYF.

This clonotype has more than one count but fewer than ten. J is TRBJ2-6 and V is TRBV2, with D unresolved. Trimming stripped 7 bases from V and 3 bases from J, with 13 bases between. Germline loops: CDR1 SNHLY, CDR2 FYNNEI. The CDR3 sequence is 15 residues long. The CDR3 protein is CASISETNGANVLTF. The CDR3 DNA reads as TGTGCCAGCATTTCGGAAACGAATGGGGCCAACGTCCTGACTTTC.

The chain employs TRBV28 and TRBJ2-1; D is possibly TRBD1 or TRBD2 (6 bases each). In germline, CDR1 is MDHEN, CDR2 SYDVKM. Trimming stripped 1 base from V and 9 bases from J, with 10 bases between. The CDR3 extends over 13 amino acids. CDR3 sequence: CASSLFRGLEQFF. CDR3 coding DNA: TGTGCCAGCAGTTTATTCCGGGGGCTTGAGCAGTTCTTC.

The chain carries TRBV30 and TRBJ2-7, with TRBD1 as a possible D gene (5 bases). V was cut by 3 bases and J by 2 bases, with 11 bases left in between. Germline CDR1 is GTSNPN and CDR2 is SVGIG (reference sequence). This CDR3 has 13 residues. The chain's CDR3 is CAWSLRGPYEQYF. For the CDR3, the DNA is TGTGCCTGGAGCCTAAGGGGCCCCTACGAGCAGTACTTC.

This clonotype was seen ten or more times. V and J are TRBV28 and TRBJ2-1; 8 bases line up with TRBD1. The CDR3 has 15 residues. V shed 2 bases and J 7 bases; nucleotides not matched to a gene: 7. Germline CDR1 MDHEN, CDR2 SYDVKM. The CDR3 DNA follows: TGTGCCAGCAGTTTAGGGTCAGGGGGCGGGAATGAGCAGTTCTTC. Translating it yields CASSLGSGGGNEQFF.

The table lists this clonotype with a few counts. This chain connects TRBV2 to TRBJ1-4; D unclear. The germline V gene encodes CDR1 SNHLY and CDR2 FYNNEI. Between the trimmed V and J ends, which lost 1 base and 10 bases, there was a span of 10 bases. The CDR3 has 13 amino acids. The CDR3 sequence: CASSEDSFGKLFF. Written as DNA, the CDR3 is TGTGCCAGCAGTGAAGACAGCTTTGGAAAACTGTTTTTT. Using reference TRBV2 and TRBJ1-4 for the parts outside the CDR3, the full variable domain is EPEVTQTPSHQVTQMGQEVILRCVPISNHLYFYWYRQILGQKVEFLVSFYNNEISEKSEIFDDQFSVERPDGSNFTLKIRSTKLEDSAMYFCASSEDSFGKLFFGSGTQLSVL.

This clonotype was found a few times. The V gene is TRBV13, the J gene TRBJ1-2, with D unresolved. Germline V gene data show CDR1 as PRHDT and CDR2 as FYEKMQ (reference sequence). This CDR3 comprises 14 residues. V was shortened by 2 bases and J by 7 bases, with 14 bases between the two germline ends. The DNA of the CDR3 is TGTGCCAGCAGCTTAAGGCCTAATCCCCGTGGCTACACCTTC. It encodes CASSLRPNPRGYTF.

V usage is TRBV19 and J usage is TRBJ1-2, with TRBD1 matching over 8 bases. The CDR3 has 14 amino acids. V trimming: 8 bases; J trimming: 5 bases; junction bases outside the gene matches: 10. The germline V gene has CDR1 LNHDA and CDR2 SQIVND (reference sequence). The DNA for the CDR3 is TGTGCCAGTGACTACCTCGGACAGGGTTATGGCTACACCTTC. It codes for CASDYLGQGYGYTF.

The V gene is TRBV6-5, the J gene TRBJ2-1; D is tentatively TRBD1 or TRBD2 (5 bases each). Germline V gene lookup returns CDR1 MNHEY and CDR2 SVGAGI. Trimming shortened V by 4 bases and J by 4 bases, and 17 bases separated the two germline ends. The CDR3 consists of 16 residues. The CDR3 DNA follows: TGTGCCAGCAGTTTCCGGGACGGGCAAGTATACAATGAGCAGTTCTTC. Its translation is CASSFRDGQVYNEQFF.

The chain combines TRBV7-2 with TRBJ1-4; TRBD1 matches at 9 bases. V shed 3 bases and J 0 bases; nucleotides not matched to a gene: 8. From germline, CDR1 is SGHTA and CDR2 FQGNSA. The CDR3 contains 18 residues. CDR3 sequence reads: CASSFAGWTGATNEKLFF. The CDR3 bases are TGTGCCAGCAGCTTTGCGGGGTGGACAGGGGCAACTAATGAAAAACTGTTTTTT.

The chain carries TRBV5-6 and TRBJ2-7, with 9 bases matching TRBD2. CDR3 length equals 16 residues. Germline V gene data show CDR1 as SGHDT and CDR2 as YYEEEE. V lost 2 bases, J lost 5 bases, and 11 bases stayed unmatched. The CDR3 DNA follows: TGTGCCAGCAGCTTCACGCTAGCGGGAAAGGGAAACGAGCAGTACTTC. Translation gives CASSFTLAGKGNEQYF.

This sequence joins TRBV7-8 and TRBJ2-2, with D maybe TRBD2 (5 bases). This CDR3 comprises 12 residues. Germline CDR1 reads SGHVS; CDR2 reads FQNEAQ. The V end was cut by 2 bases, the J end by 8 bases, with 6 bases between. The CDR3 nucleotides are TGTGCCAGCAGCTTAACTAGAGGGGAGCTGTTTTTT. This gives the protein CASSLTRGELFF. The full variable domain, with the rest looked up from reference TRBV7-8 and TRBJ2-2, is GAGVSQSPRYKVAKRGQDVALRCDPISGHVSLFWYQQALGQGPEFLTYFQNEAQLDKSGLPSDRFFAERPEGSVSTLKIQRTQQEDSAVYLCASSLTRGELFFGEGSRLTVL.

V and J are TRBV6-5 and TRBJ1-3, with unresolved D. Trimming removed 7 bases from V and 0 bases from J, with 13 bases in between. Germline loops: CDR1 MNHEY, CDR2 SVGAGI. The CDR3 sequence is 15 residues long. The CDR3 sequence: CASTYGLYSGNTIYF. The CDR3 DNA is TGTGCCAGCACCTACGGACTGTACTCTGGAAACACCATATATTTT.

The gene calls are TRBV11-2 and TRBJ2-1; 9 bases fit TRBD1. The CDR3 has 15 amino acids. The junction had 8 bases not matched to a gene; V was cut back by 5 bases and J by 6 bases. The germline V gene has CDR1 SGHAT and CDR2 FQNNGV. The CDR3 DNA reads TGTGCCAGCAGCCTCCGGACAGGGGAGGGCAATGAGCAGTTCTTC. Its protein product is CASSLRTGEGNEQFF.

The V and J genes are TRBV24-1 and TRBJ2-1; TRBD2 matches at 12 bases. Germline trimming cut 3 bases from V and 4 bases from J; bases unmatched to any gene: 9. The V gene's germline CDR1 is KGHDR and CDR2 SFDVKD. The CDR3 runs 18 residues. CDR3 coding DNA: TGTGCCACCAGTGATCCACACCCGGGACTAGCGGGTTACAATGAGCAGTTCTTC. It is translated as CATSDPHPGLAGYNEQFF.

The chain is built from TRBV12-3 or TRBV12-4 and TRBJ2-1; possibly TRBD2 for D (5 bases). The ends were cut back, 7 bases at V and 6 bases at J, with 16 bases in the middle. CDR3 length: 14 residues. The DNA of the CDR3 is TGTGCCAGCACCATCCTACTAGGTGGCAATGAGCAGTTCTTC. Encoded protein: CASTILLGGNEQFF.

As regards this clonotype: A read error may explain this, as a much larger clone is one base away. This chain joins TRBV4-2 and TRBJ2-1; 9 bases map to TRBD2. V was pared by 1 base and J by 1 base, with 8 bases of the junction left unmatched. Per germline, CDR1 LGHNA and CDR2 YNFKEQ. The CDR3 extends over 18 amino acids. CDR3 in DNA: TGTGCCAGCAGCCAAGGAAATGCGGGGGGGCCGTCCTACAATGAGCAGTTCTTC. Translating it yields CASSQGNAGGPSYNEQFF.

This clonotype has more than one count but fewer than ten. The chain links TRBV12-3 or TRBV12-4 to TRBJ2-1, with D perhaps assigned TRBD1 or TRBD2 (6 bases each). The CDR3 has 15 amino acids. Trimming shortened V by 0 bases and J by 8 bases, and 14 bases separated the two germline ends. CDR3 sequence: CASSLAGGGGDEQFF. The CDR3 nucleotides read TGTGCCAGCAGTTTAGCTGGAGGGGGAGGCGATGAGCAGTTCTTC.

J is TRBJ2-3 and V is TRBV9; 8 bases fit TRBD2. V shed 3 bases and J 4 bases; nucleotides not matched to a gene: 7. CDR1 is SGDLS and CDR2 is YYNGEE in the germline V gene. This CDR3 region has 15 residues. The CDR3 is CASSATGGLPDTQYF. In DNA form, the CDR3 reads TGTGCCAGCAGCGCCACGGGGGGGTTACCAGATACGCAGTATTTT.